What follows are 23 T cell receptor beta chains derived from one specimen sequenced in a study of blood T cell repertoires in COVID-19. Profiled with immunoSEQ multiplex PCR; TCRdb holds only in-frame clones, not every one. The profile covers some 300,000 clones, with under 90% appearing a single time and 2.9% taken by the ten largest. Sequencing was done on a sample of PBMCs or T cells enriched from blood (not recorded which). The receptors here all came from a woman between 50 and 59 years old who had been exposed to COVID-19.

V and J are TRBV11-3 and TRBJ2-3; the match to TRBD2 covers 10 bases. The CDR3 loop spans 17 amino acids. Looked up from germline, CDR1 is SGHNT and CDR2 is YENEEA. Trimming at V came to 1 base and at J to 1 base, leaving 5 bases not matched to a gene. The CDR3 nucleotides read TGTGCCAGCAGCTTAGGGGTTCTAGCGGGGGGCACAGATACGCAGTATTTT. Translating gives CASSLGVLAGGTDTQYF. Filled out from reference TRBV11-3 and TRBJ2-3, the complete variable domain reads EAGVVQSPRYKIIEKKQPVAFWCNPISGHNTLYWYLQNLGQGPELLIRYENEEAVDDSQLPKDRFSAERLKGVDSTLKIQPAELGDSAVYLCASSLGVLAGGTDTQYFGPGTRLTVL.

This clone was counted between two and nine times. This chain uses TRBV7-9 with TRBJ1-1, with TRBD1 matching over 10 bases. J lost 4 bases, V lost 5 bases, and 10 bases had no gene match. Germline CDR1 is SEHNR and CDR2 is FQNEAQ (reference sequence). The CDR3 has 16 amino acids. CDR3 residues: CASSADRGLLITEAFF. As DNA, the CDR3 is TGTGCCAGCAGCGCCGACAGGGGGCTTCTAATCACTGAAGCTTTCTTT. Combining the CDR3 with reference TRBV7-9 and TRBJ1-1 gives the whole variable domain DTGVSQNPRHKITKRGQNVTFRCDPISEHNRLYWYRQTLGQGPEFLTYFQNEAQLEKSRLLSDRFSAERPKGSFSTLEIQRTEQGDSAMYLCASSADRGLLITEAFFGQGTRLTVV.

The chain combines TRBV11-2 with TRBJ2-3, with 9 nucleotides matching TRBD2. This CDR3 has 14 amino acids. V lost 5 bases and J lost 6; bases outside the gene matches: 6. Germline V gene sequence: CDR1 SGHAT, CDR2 FQNNGV. As DNA, the CDR3 is TGTGCCAGCAGCCTTCCCGGGACTAGCGATACGCAGTATTTT. It encodes CASSLPGTSDTQYF.

V usage is TRBV6-1 and J usage is TRBJ2-7; the D gene is possibly TRBD1 (6 bases). V shed 1 base and J shed 0 bases, with 10 bases lying between them. The CDR3 consists of 15 residues. In germline, CDR1 is MNHNS, CDR2 SASEGT. The CDR3, as DNA: TGTGCCAGCAGTGAAGAGGGGGTCTTCTCCTACGAGCAGTACTTC. This translates into CASSEEGVFSYEQYF.

The V call is TRBV3-1 (or the pseudogene TRBV3-2), the J call TRBJ1-2; D gene uncertain. This CDR3 is 14 amino acids long. The germline CDR1 and CDR2 sequences are LGHDT and YNNKEL (reference sequence). Trimming pared 1 base from V and 1 base from J, leaving 7 bases between. The CDR3 nucleotides read TGTGCCAGCAGCCAAGTCCCAGGTAACTATGGCTACACCTTC. This gives the protein CASSQVPGNYGYTF.

This clone was seen once. CDR3: CSVAGQGTDTQYF. DNA of the CDR3: TGCAGCGTGGCAGGACAGGGCACAGATACGCAGTATTTT. V is TRBV29-1 and J is TRBJ2-3; 7 bases are shared with TRBD1. The germline V gene encodes CDR1 SQVTM and CDR2 ANQGSEA. Trimming at V came to 6 bases and at J to 1 base, leaving 4 bases not matched to a gene. The CDR3 contains 13 residues.

The V gene is TRBV27, the J gene TRBJ2-6, with D possibly matching TRBD2 (6 bases). Trimming stripped 3 bases from V and 1 base from J, with 7 bases between. The germline V gene encodes CDR1 MNHEY and CDR2 SMNVEV (reference sequence). The CDR3 is 15 amino acids. The CDR3 region has the DNA TGTGCCAGCAGTTTCGGGGGTTCTGGGGCCAACGTCCTGACTTTC. Its translation: CASSFGGSGANVLTF.

CDR3 residues: CASRRGTESINSPLHF. As DNA, the CDR3 is TGTGCCAGCCGCCGCGGGACAGAGTCGATTAATTCACCCCTCCACTTT. The chain has TRBV27 and TRBJ1-6, with 7 bases that match TRBD1. Germline lookup yields CDR1 MNHEY and CDR2 SMNVEV (reference sequence). V lost 8 bases to trimming and J lost 6 bases; unmatched junction nucleotides: 13. The CDR3 length is 16 residues.

The rearrangement uses TRBV21-1 and TRBJ2-4; the table's D call TRBD1 went unverified against the DNA. TRBV21-1 is annotated as a pseudogene. The CDR3 is 15 amino acids. CDR3 residues: CASSKADRVKNIQYF. For the CDR3, the DNA is TGTGCCAGCAGCAAAGCGGACAGGGTGAAAAACATTCAGTACTTC.

This clone was detected a few times. The rearrangement links TRBV3-1 (or the pseudogene TRBV3-2) to TRBJ1-2; 9 bases agree with TRBD1. In germline, CDR1 is LGHDT, CDR2 YNNKEL (reference sequence). V dropped 4 bases and J dropped 7; count of bases not matched to a gene: 13. The CDR3 covers 16 residues. The CDR3 DNA sequence: TGTGCCAGCAGCCCACTTCGCGGGACAGGGACCGGTGGCTACACCTTC. Protein product: CASSPLRGTGTGGYTF.

This clone was seen a single time. V is TRBV27 and J is TRBJ2-7, with TRBD1 matching over 11 bases. The CDR3 length is 16 residues. Germline V gives CDR1 MNHEY, CDR2 SMNVEV (reference sequence). The junction had 9 bases not matched to a gene; V was cut back by 5 bases and J by 3 bases. CDR3 coding DNA: TGTGCCAGCAGTCCGGGACAGGGGGAAATCCTCTACGAGCAGTACTTC. It is translated as CASSPGQGEILYEQYF.

J is TRBJ1-1 and V is TRBV3-1 (or the pseudogene TRBV3-2); D unclear. CDR3 length equals 13 residues. Germline V gives CDR1 LGHDT, CDR2 YNNKEL (reference sequence). V gave up 0 bases and J gave up 4 bases, with 6 bases separating them. The CDR3 is CASSQDLSTEAFF. CDR3 in DNA: TGTGCCAGCAGCCAAGATCTCAGCACTGAAGCTTTCTTT.

V usage is TRBV5-1 and J usage is TRBJ2-5; 9 nucleotides line up with TRBD2. Germline CDR1 is SGHRS and CDR2 is YFSETQ. V trimming: 0 bases; J trimming: 2 bases; junction bases outside the gene matches: 5. This CDR3 is 16 amino acids long. CDR3 coding DNA: TGCGCCAGCAGCTTGGGGTCTAGCGGGGTGCAAGAGACCCAGTACTTC. As protein: CASSLGSSGVQETQYF. The entire variable domain, with the rest obtained from reference TRBV5-1 and TRBJ2-5, is as follows: KAGVTQTPRYLIKTRGQQVTLSCSPISGHRSVSWYQQTPGQGLQFLFEYFSETQRNKGNFPGRFSGRQFSNSRSEMNVSTLELGDSALYLCASSLGSSGVQETQYFGPGTRLLVL.

The chain recombines TRBV11-2 with TRBJ2-5; 9 bases match TRBD1. The trim removed 5 bases at V and 5 bases at J, leaving 6 bases unmatched. This CDR3 is 14 amino acids long. Germline V gives CDR1 SGHAT, CDR2 FQNNGV. The CDR3 DNA reads as TGTGCCAGCAGCCCGGACAGGGGAGGCGAGACCCAGTACTTC. Translated, it gives CASSPDRGGETQYF.

The chain joins TRBV30 to TRBJ2-7; 9 bases map to TRBD2. The CDR3 has 14 amino acids. Germline loops: CDR1 GTSNPN, CDR2 SVGIG (reference sequence). With 4 bases clipped from V and 2 bases from J, the junction kept 6 bases outside the gene matches. The CDR3 coding sequence is TGTGCCTGGACCCCGACTAGCGGCCCCTACGAGCAGTACTTC. It translates to CAWTPTSGPYEQYF.

The V call is TRBV28, the J call TRBJ1-6, with TRBD1 matching over 8 bases. V was clipped by 7 bases and J by 9 bases; unmatched bases: 11. In germline, CDR1 is MDHEN, CDR2 SYDVKM. The CDR3 is made up of 15 amino acids. CDR3 in amino acids: CASTHGQGSVSPLHF. In DNA, the CDR3 is TGTGCCAGCACCCACGGACAGGGTTCGGTTTCACCCCTCCACTTT.

The chain carries TRBV3-1 (or the pseudogene TRBV3-2) and TRBJ1-3; D gene ambiguous. Trimming pared 4 bases from V and 0 bases from J, leaving 10 bases between. Germline V CDR1 and CDR2: LGHDT, YNNKEL (reference sequence). The CDR3 spans 15 residues. The CDR3 sequence: CASSRSVASGNTIYF. CDR3 bases: TGTGCCAGCAGCCGCTCGGTTGCCTCTGGAAACACCATATATTTT.

The chain is built from TRBV4-1 and TRBJ1-1; 9 positions match TRBD1. V shed 1 base, J shed 5 bases, and the junction held 2 bases outside the gene matches. The length of the CDR3 is 14 residues. Germline V gene data show CDR1 as MGHRA and CDR2 as YSYEKL. DNA of the CDR3: TGCGCCAGCAGCCAAGGGACAGGGGTTACTGAAGCTTTCTTT. Translating it yields CASSQGTGVTEAFF.

This clone was counted only a few times. The chain couples TRBV5-5 to TRBJ2-7; possibly TRBD1 for D (6 bases). CDR3 size: 15 residues. The ends were cut back, 4 bases at V and 3 bases at J, with 17 bases in the middle. Germline assignment: CDR1 SGHKS and CDR2 YYEKEE (reference sequence). The CDR3 loop is CASSLTQGEFYEQYF. The CDR3 bases are TGTGCCAGCAGCCTGACACAGGGAGAATTCTACGAGCAGTACTTC.

The rearrangement links TRBV7-9 to TRBJ2-7, with 9 bases lining up with TRBD1. V lost 5 bases and J lost 3; bases outside the gene matches: 17. Germline assignment: CDR1 SEHNR and CDR2 FQNEAQ (reference sequence). The CDR3 consists of 18 residues. The chain's CDR3 is CASSKLDRGFLLIYEQYF. The DNA of the CDR3 is TGTGCCAGCAGCAAACTCGACAGGGGGTTCTTATTAATCTACGAGCAGTACTTC.

This chain joins TRBV2 and TRBJ1-1; D not certain. This CDR3 has 11 amino acids. Trimming cost V 2 bases and J 11 bases, with 9 bases left between them. Germline CDR1 SNHLY, CDR2 FYNNEI. CDR3 coding DNA: TGTGCCAGCAGTGAACCTCCGGGGGCTTTCTTT. Protein product: CASSEPPGAFF.

The chain carries TRBV20-1 and TRBJ2-5, with 7 bases fitting TRBD2. V dropped 3 bases and J dropped 4; count of bases not matched to a gene: 2. Germline V gives CDR1 DFQATT, CDR2 SNEGSKA (reference sequence). The CDR3 covers 12 residues. DNA for the CDR3: TGCAGTGCTAGTTCGGGGGGAGAGACCCAGTACTTC. Amino acids: CSASSGGETQYF.

V and J are TRBV12-3 or TRBV12-4 and TRBJ2-7; 7 bases match TRBD1. The CDR3 is 13 residues long. The trim removed 7 bases at V and 0 bases at J, leaving 3 bases unmatched. This CDR3 reads CASTRDSSYEQYF. The CDR3 DNA is TGTGCCAGCACCCGGGACAGCTCCTACGAGCAGTACTTC.